A selection of T cell receptor beta chains follows, all from one sample in a study of OX40 agonist ivuxolimab in advanced cancers. This table comes from immunoSEQ multiplex PCR, and its TCRdb copy is limited to in-frame clones, with some not included. The sample includes 78,000 or so clones, almost 95% of them seen just once. Specimen: CD4+ or CD8+ T cells sorted from blood, collected in a trial of the OX40 agonist ivuxolimab. The source of these receptors is an adult with an advanced solid tumor such as melanoma, head and neck, liver or kidney cancer. Both conserved end residues are part of each CDR3. Each record gives: clone size, V gene, D gene, J gene, CDR3 DNA, CDR3 protein. A D gene is named only where the DNA matches it firmly. The size of a clone is reported for some rows only, either as once, few or many, or as a class for expanded clones.

>once|TRBV5-1|NA|TRBJ2-7
TGCGCCAGCAGCTCCGGACAGCTGCCCTACGAGCAGTACTTC
CASSSGQLPYEQYF
>NA|TRBV19|NA|TRBJ2-3
TGTGCCAGTAGTCTACCCCGTGGGCAGGGAAAGGATACGCAGTATTTT
CASSLPRGQGKDTQYF
>NA|TRBV5-4|TRBD2|TRBJ2-5
TGTGCCAGCAGCTTAACTAGCGGGGGGCGGGGAGAGACCCAGTACTTC
CASSLTSGGRGETQYF
>NA|TRBV19|NA|TRBJ1-5
TGTGCCAGTAGTATTCTCGGTAGCAATCAGCCCCAGCATTTT
CASSILGSNQPQHF
>NA|TRBV2|NA|TRBJ2-6
TGTGCCAGCCGGTGGCAGCCCTCTGGGGCCAACGTCCTGACTTTC
CASRWQPSGANVLTF
>NA|TRBV7-9|NA|TRBJ2-1
TGTGCCAGCAGCTTTGATAAGGCCTACAATGAGCAGTTCTTC
CASSFDKAYNEQFF
>NA|TRBV5-5|TRBD1|TRBJ1-5
TGTGCCAGCAGCCTCCGGGACAGGGGGTCTCAGCCCCAGCATTTT
CASSLRDRGSQPQHF
>NA|TRBV25-1|TRBD1|TRBJ1-5
TGTGCCAGCAGTGGTATAGGACAGGGGAATCAGCCCCAGCATTTT
CASSGIGQGNQPQHF
>NA|TRBV10-3|TRBD1|TRBJ1-5
TGTGCCATCAGTGCGCAATCAGGGGGTCAGCCCCAGCATTTT
CAISAQSGGQPQHF
>NA|TRBV5-1|NA|TRBJ2-4
TGCGCCAGCAGCGAGGAGCCAGCCAAAAACATTCAGTACTTC
CASSEEPAKNIQYF
>NA|TRBV11-1|NA|TRBJ2-7
TGTGCCAGCAGCCCCGGTGCGACGGGTTCCTACGAGCAGTACTTC
CASSPGATGSYEQYF
>NA|TRBV5-1|NA|TRBJ1-2
TGCGCCAGCAGCTTTGGGTTGGGGACCCAAGGTATGAACTATGGCTACACCTTC
CASSFGLGTQGMNYGYTF
>NA|TRBV27|NA|TRBJ1-2
TGTGCCAGCAGTTTAACCAGGAACTATGGCTACACCTTC
CASSLTRNYGYTF
>NA|TRBV27|NA|TRBJ2-7
TGTGCCAGCAGCTCACCCCCCAGGGGAAATAACGAGCAGTACTTC
CASSSPPRGNNEQYF
>once|TRBV6-4|NA|TRBJ1-2
TGTGCCAGCAGTTACACCGCGGAGGTCCCCTACTATGGCTACACCTTC
CASSYTAEVPYYGYTF
>NA|TRBV18|NA|TRBJ2-7
TGTGCCAGCTCACCACCGGGACTCGGATCCTACGAGCAGTACTTC
CASSPPGLGSYEQYF
>NA|TRBV19|TRBD2|TRBJ2-1
TGTGCCAGTAGGCGGGGGTACACATTCTACAATGAGCAGTTCTTC
CASRRGYTFYNEQFF
>NA|TRBV6-5|NA|TRBJ1-1
TGTGCCAGCAGTTACAGAGGAAACACTGAAGCTTTCTTT
CASSYRGNTEAFF
>NA|TRBV2|NA|TRBJ2-7
NA
CASILAYEQYF
>NA|TRBV30|TRBD1|TRBJ1-5
TGTGCCTGGAGTGTTACAGGGGGATCGGGACCCCAGCATTTT
CAWSVTGGSGPQHF
>NA|TRBV4-1|NA|TRBJ2-1
TGCGCCAGCAGCCTCAGGGTTTACTCCTACAATGAGCAGTTCTTC
CASSLRVYSYNEQFF
>NA|TRBV9|NA|TRBJ1-2
TGTGCCAGCAGCGTAGGACGTGGTAACTATGGCTACACCTTC
CASSVGRGNYGYTF
>NA|TRBV15|NA|TRBJ1-5
TGTGCCACCAGCAGAGCCAGGGGTACGCTCCAGCATTTT
CATSRARGTLQHF
>NA|TRBV5-5|TRBD2|TRBJ2-1
TGTGCCAGCAGCTTGGGACTAGCGGGAGCTCTCGATGAGCAGTTCTTC
CASSLGLAGALDEQFF
>NA|TRBV7-8|TRBD2|TRBJ2-2
TGTGCCAGCAGCTCAAACGGACTAGCGGACACCGGGGAGCTGTTTTTT
CASSSNGLADTGELFF
>NA|TRBV2|NA|TRBJ2-5
TGTGCCAGCAGTGAAGCGCGCCGGTCGACGGAGCAAGAGACCCAGTACTTC
CASSEARRSTEQETQYF
>NA|TRBV27|NA|TRBJ1-1
TGTGCCAGCAGTTCGGGTCGAGGGACGAACACTGAAGCTTTCTTT
CASSSGRGTNTEAFF